This TCR beta chain was sequenced during a study of blood T cell repertoires in COVID-19. Background on the study: The origin of the acute and convalescent COVID-19 samples was the United States, Italy and Spain.

The table came from immunoSEQ multiplex PCR; TCRdb's copy has only in-frame clones and leaves some out. The data show 200,000 to 250,000 clones, 75% to 90% seen once. Participants were aged about 18 to 90 years from about two dozen US areas. The CDR3 has 17 amino acids. Trimming took 5 bases from V and 6 from J; bases not matched to a gene: 16. CDR1 SGHAT and CDR2 FQNNGV come from the germline V gene. The gene calls are TRBV11-2 and TRBJ2-3; TRBD2 aligns across 8 bases. The sample comprised PBMCs or T cells enriched from blood (not recorded which). The clonotype comes from a woman aged 40 to 50 with acute COVID-19. CDR3 amino acids: CASSPSLAGGDWDTQYF. CDR3 nucleotide sequence: TGTGCCAGCAGCCCTTCCCTGGCGGGGGGCGACTGGGATACGCAGTATTTT.